The 4 T cell receptor beta chains below all came from one sample that was sequenced in a study of long-term antiretroviral therapy in people with HIV. The authors ran the immunoSEQ assay, v3.0, at survey level. Produced via immunoSEQ multiplex PCR; TCRdb's table is partial and in-frame only. The sample yields about 28,000 clones, roughly 94% seen once. Sequencing was performed on unsorted PBMCs, taken 5.3 years after starting antiretroviral therapy. The receptors come from a man aged 50 to 59 with HIV.

This chain links TRBV27 with TRBJ2-1, with TRBD2 matching 11 bases. Trimming took 6 bases from V and 5 from J; bases not matched to a gene: 12. CDR3 length: 17 residues. Germline CDR1 MNHEY, CDR2 SMNVEV (reference sequence). The CDR3 reads CASSRLRTSGSNNEQFF. The CDR3, as DNA: TGTGCCAGCAGCCGCCTGAGGACTAGCGGGTCTAACAATGAGCAGTTCTTC.

The chain joins TRBV5-1 to TRBJ2-7; D might be TRBD1 or TRBD2, each matching 5 bases. Per the germline V gene, CDR1 is SGHRS and CDR2 is YFSETQ. CDR3 length: 15 residues. Trimming left V 0 bases short and J 2 bases short, with 12 bases between. CDR3 in amino acids: CASSLAWGGPYEQYF. CDR3 in DNA: TGCGCCAGCAGCTTGGCGTGGGGCGGGCCCTACGAGCAGTACTTC.

The V call is TRBV7-2, the J call TRBJ1-3; 8 bases line up with TRBD1. The CDR3 extends over 17 amino acids. The ends lost 5 bases at V and 0 bases at J; junction bases unmatched: 9. Germline lookup yields CDR1 SGHTA and CDR2 FQGNSA. CDR3 protein: CASSPPKQGASGNTIYF. CDR3 coding DNA: TGTGCCAGCAGCCCCCCCAAGCAGGGGGCCTCTGGAAACACCATATATTTT.

The rearrangement uses TRBV19 and TRBJ1-2, with D unresolved. The V end was cut by 5 bases, the J end by 4 bases, with 8 bases between. Per germline, CDR1 LNHDA and CDR2 SQIVND (reference sequence). The CDR3 is made up of 12 amino acids. In DNA form, the CDR3 reads TGTGCCAGTAGTGGGGTCGGCTATGGCTACACCTTC. Protein sequence: CASSGVGYGYTF.